This is a list of T cell receptor beta chains from one sample in a study of T cell repertoires and HLA-DP antigens. Antigens of these TCRs are unknown. TCRdb keeps only in-frame clones here, not all; method: immunoSEQ multiplex PCR. This repertoire shows some 110,000 clones, 80% to 95% found once; its top ten account for 0.25% to 0.3%. The specimen sequenced was CD4+ T cells from PBMCs. These receptors were obtained from a young woman in good health and CMV-seronegative. Both conserved end residues are part of each CDR3. Each record gives: D gene, J gene, clone size, V gene, CDR3 protein, CDR3 DNA. The D gene is left open where the match is weak. Not all rows give a size; the values are once, few, many and, for expanded clones, a class.

D: NA; J: TRBJ1-3; size: NA; V: TRBV15; CDR3: CATGRGGQGNTIYF; DNA: TGTGCCACTGGAAGGGGGGGTCAGGGAAACACCATATATTTT
D: TRBD2; J: TRBJ2-1; size: NA; V: TRBV4-3; CDR3: CASSQGLAGGDNNEQFF; DNA: TGCGCCAGCAGCCAAGGGCTAGCGGGGGGGGACAACAATGAGCAGTTCTTC
D: NA; J: TRBJ2-6; size: once; V: TRBV28; CDR3: CASLDSSGANVLTF; DNA: TGTGCCAGCCTGGACAGCTCTGGGGCCAACGTCCTGACTTTC
D: NA; J: TRBJ1-1; size: NA; V: TRBV5-1; CDR3: CASSLVNSGLNTEAFF; DNA: TGCGCCAGCAGCTTGGTGAACAGCGGGTTGAACACTGAAGCTTTCTTT
D: NA; J: TRBJ1-6; size: NA; V: TRBV6-5; CDR3: CASSFKTGTNSPLHF; DNA: TGTGCCAGCAGTTTCAAGACGGGCACTAATTCACCCCTCCACTTT
D: NA; J: TRBJ1-1; size: NA; V: TRBV6-6; CDR3: CASSRTVDTEAFF; DNA: TGTGCCAGCAGTCGGACGGTAGACACTGAAGCTTTCTTT
D: TRBD1; J: TRBJ2-2; size: NA; V: TRBV7-2; CDR3: CASSLKSRWDRNTGELFF; DNA: TGTGCCAGCAGCTTAAAGTCTAGATGGGACAGAAACACCGGGGAGCTGTTTTTT
D: NA; J: TRBJ2-7; size: NA; V: TRBV5-6; CDR3: CASSLRGYEQYF; DNA: TGTGCCAGCAGCTTACGGGGTTACGAGCAGTACTTC
D: NA; J: TRBJ1-2; size: few; V: TRBV7-2; CDR3: CASSLPPGTRDGYTF; DNA: TGTGCCAGCAGCTTACCCCCGGGGACCCGGGATGGCTACACCTTC
D: NA; J: TRBJ1-2; size: NA; V: TRBV28; CDR3: CASSSLGGDTF; DNA: TGTGCCAGCAGTTCCCTGGGAGGAGACACCTTC
D: NA; J: TRBJ1-4; size: NA; V: TRBV2; CDR3: CASRDRTRGNEKLFF; DNA: TGTGCCAGCAGAGACAGAACGCGGGGTAATGAAAAACTGTTTTTT
D: NA; J: TRBJ1-2; size: NA; V: TRBV4-1; CDR3: CASSQGRERRVDGYTF; DNA: TGCGCCAGCAGCCAAGGTCGTGAGCGCAGGGTCGATGGCTACACCTTC
D: NA; J: TRBJ2-3; size: NA; V: TRBV5-1; CDR3: CASRGGTLTDTQYF; DNA: TGCGCCAGCAGGGGAGGGACACTCACAGATACGCAGTATTTT
D: TRBD1; J: TRBJ1-2; size: NA; V: TRBV6-5; CDR3: CASSRGDRGPSGYTF; DNA: TGTGCCAGCAGTAGAGGGGACAGGGGACCTTCAGGCTACACCTTC
D: TRBD2; J: TRBJ2-5; size: once; V: TRBV6-7; CDR3: CASSYTSGDQETQYF; DNA: TGTGCCAGCAGTTACACTAGCGGGGACCAAGAGACCCAGTACTTC
D: NA; J: TRBJ1-5; size: NA; V: TRBV15; CDR3: CATSSLRGRFVQPQHF; DNA: TGTGCCACCAGCAGTCTCCGGGGCCGGTTCGTTCAGCCCCAGCATTTT
D: NA; J: TRBJ1-1; size: once; V: TRBV28; CDR3: CASSFVLNTEAFF; DNA: TGTGCCAGCAGTTTTGTCCTGAACACTGAAGCCTTCTTT
D: NA; J: TRBJ1-4; size: NA; V: TRBV15; CDR3: CATSRENLGRGNEKLFF; DNA: TGTGCCACCAGCAGAGAGAACCTGGGACGGGGTAATGAAAAACTGTTTTTT
D: NA; J: TRBJ1-5; size: once; V: TRBV5-1; CDR3: CASSRNPNQPQHF; DNA: TGCGCCAGCAGCCGTAACCCGAACCAGCCCCAGCATTTT
D: NA; J: TRBJ2-6; size: NA; V: TRBV5-1; CDR3: CASSPRGANVLTF; DNA: TGCGCCAGCAGCCCGAGGGGGGCCAACGTCCTGACTTTC
D: TRBD2; J: TRBJ2-1; size: NA; V: TRBV12-5; CDR3: CASGGLAGGRIYNEQFF; DNA: TGTGCTAGTGGTGGACTAGCGGGAGGCCGAATTTACAATGAGCAGTTCTTC
D: TRBD2; J: TRBJ2-2; size: NA; V: TRBV9; CDR3: CASSEGLAGGANTGELFF; DNA: TGTGCCAGCAGCGAGGGACTAGCGGGGGGCGCGAACACCGGGGAGCTGTTTTTT
D: NA; J: TRBJ2-5; size: NA; V: TRBV5-1; CDR3: CASSSPKWRAGGGAETQYF; DNA: TGCGCCAGCAGCTCCCCCAAATGGAGGGCCGGAGGGGGGGCAGAGACCCAGTACTTC
D: NA; J: TRBJ1-1; size: NA; V: TRBV19; CDR3: CASTIARTTEAFF; DNA: TGTGCCAGTACCATCGCGAGAACGACTGAAGCTTTCTTT
D: NA; J: TRBJ2-3; size: NA; V: TRBV28; CDR3: CASSLGSGYRTDTQYF; DNA: TGTGCCAGCAGTTTGGGGAGCGGTTATCGCACAGATACGCAGTATTTT
D: NA; J: TRBJ1-5; size: NA; V: TRBV2; CDR3: CASSEANRDRNQPQHF; DNA: TGTGCCAGCAGTGAAGCAAACCGGGACCGGAATCAGCCCCAGCATTTT
D: NA; J: TRBJ1-2; size: NA; V: TRBV11-1; CDR3: CASSLGGGEGYTF; DNA: TGTGCCAGCAGCTTAGGAGGAGGAGAGGGCTACACCTTC